The 32 T cell receptor beta chains below were found in one sample sequenced in a study of blood T cell repertoires in COVID-19. TCRdb's table, derived via immunoSEQ multiplex PCR, lists solely in-frame clones and lacks some. The sample holds about 200,000 clones, around 86% seen once. Sequenced sample: peripheral blood. Source of these receptors: a human donor in a cohort sampled during active COVID-19.

The table lists this clone with a count of one. The chain is built from TRBV15 and TRBJ2-7; a weak D match, TRBD2 (6 bases). Germline values: CDR1 LNHNV, CDR2 YYDKDF (reference sequence). CDR3 length equals 14 residues. V gave up 5 bases and J gave up 0 bases, with 11 bases separating them. CDR3 in DNA: TGTGCCACCAGCGAGGGACTCAGCTCCTACGAGCAGTACTTC. This gives the protein CATSEGLSSYEQYF.

This clone was recorded many times. The rearrangement joins TRBV27 to TRBJ1-1, with unresolved D. The V end lost 0 bases, the J end lost 5 bases, and 13 bases lay between the germline ends. The germline V gene has CDR1 MNHEY and CDR2 SMNVEV (reference sequence). The CDR3 extends over 15 amino acids. The CDR3 DNA sequence: TGTGCCAGCAGTTTATCTGATACAGTGTATACTGAAGCTTTCTTT. This sequence encodes CASSLSDTVYTEAFF.

J is TRBJ2-1 and V is TRBV10-3, with D perhaps TRBD2 (5 bases). In germline, CDR1 is ENHRY, CDR2 SYGVKD. The CDR3 has 14 residues. V was trimmed by 4 bases and J by 4 bases, leaving 11 bases between them. DNA for the CDR3: TGTGCCATCAGTGGGGGTAGCGATTACAATGAGCAGTTCTTC. Translated: CAISGGSDYNEQFF.

The chain couples TRBV27 to TRBJ1-6; 10 positions agree with TRBD1. The V gene's germline CDR1 is MNHEY and CDR2 SMNVEV (reference sequence). CDR3 length equals 15 residues. V shed 5 bases, J shed 10 bases, and the junction held 8 bases outside the gene matches. In DNA form, the CDR3 reads TGTGCCAGCAGTCCGGTCCGGGACAGGGGATCACCCCTCCACTTT. Its protein product is CASSPVRDRGSPLHF.

The rearrangement joins TRBV11-2 to TRBJ1-1; D is ambiguous. This CDR3 region has 13 residues. CDR1 is SGHAT, CDR2 FQNNGV, per germline. Trimming pared 1 base from V and 10 bases from J, leaving 13 bases between. CDR3 DNA: TGTGCCAGCAGCTTAGGCATTAAACTAGCAGCTTTCTTT. Its translation: CASSLGIKLAAFF.

The chain couples TRBV27 to TRBJ2-7, with 8 bases fitting TRBD1. The germline V gene has CDR1 MNHEY and CDR2 SMNVEV (reference sequence). The CDR3 is made up of 15 amino acids. The trim removed 2 bases at V and 7 bases at J, leaving 10 bases unmatched. This chain's CDR3 is CASSLSAGGLLEQYF. In nucleotides, the CDR3 is TGTGCCAGCAGTTTAAGTGCAGGGGGCCTTTTGGAGCAGTACTTC.

The chain carries TRBV19 and TRBJ2-7; D is ambiguous. Germline CDR1 reads LNHDA; CDR2 reads SQIVND (reference sequence). The V end was cut by 8 bases, the J end by 0 bases, with 17 bases between. The CDR3 contains 15 residues. CDR3: CASPSSGKRSYEQYF. The CDR3 coding sequence is TGTGCCAGTCCTAGTTCTGGCAAACGCTCCTACGAGCAGTACTTC.

The rearrangement uses TRBV6-5 and TRBJ2-7, with a weak D call TRBD2 (6 bases). Trimming took off 2 bases at V and 2 bases at J, with 13 bases between the two ends. CDR3 length: 15 residues. Germline V gene sequence: CDR1 MNHEY, CDR2 SVGAGI. CDR3 in amino acids: CASSYGGASAYEQYF. The CDR3, as DNA: TGTGCCAGCAGTTACGGCGGGGCCAGTGCCTACGAGCAGTACTTC.

The chain is built from TRBV11-3 and TRBJ2-1, with D perhaps TRBD2 (5 bases). Trimming left V 0 bases short and J 5 bases short, with 11 bases between. The CDR3 is 15 amino acids. Germline CDR1 and CDR2: SGHNT and YENEEA. The CDR3 here is CASSLEGRGNNEQFF. As DNA, the CDR3 is TGTGCCAGCAGCTTAGAGGGTCGGGGAAACAATGAGCAGTTCTTC.

J is TRBJ1-5 and V is TRBV28, with D possibly TRBD1 on 6 matching bases. The CDR3 sequence is 12 residues long. The ends were cut back, 11 bases at V and 2 bases at J, with 10 bases in the middle. CDR1 is MDHEN, CDR2 SYDVKM, per germline. CDR3 nucleotides: TGTGCCTCCGGGGGGCGCAATCAGCCCCAGCATTTT. This codes for CASGGRNQPQHF.

V usage is TRBV5-4 and J usage is TRBJ2-1, with 12 bases lining up with TRBD2. Germline V gene data show CDR1 as SGHNT and CDR2 as YYREEE (reference sequence). J was trimmed by 8 bases and V by 2 bases; bases with no gene match: 11. This CDR3 has 17 residues. The CDR3 spells CASSFPSGRAWGDEQFF. CDR3 DNA sequence: TGTGCCAGCAGCTTCCCTAGCGGGAGGGCCTGGGGGGATGAGCAGTTCTTC. Using reference TRBV5-4 and TRBJ2-1 for the parts outside the CDR3, the full variable domain is ETGVTQSPTHLIKTRGQQVTLRCSSQSGHNTVSWYQQALGQGPQFIFQYYREEENGRGNFPPRFSGLQFPNYSSELNVNALELDDSALYLCASSFPSGRAWGDEQFFGPGTRLTVL.

The J gene is TRBJ2-6, the V gene TRBV27, with a tentative D call TRBD1 (6 bases). This CDR3 is 14 amino acids long. Trimming took 5 bases from V and 4 from J, leaving 9 bases between them. In germline, CDR1 is MNHEY, CDR2 SMNVEV (reference sequence). In DNA form, the CDR3 reads TGTGCCAGCAGTCCGGACAGAGGGGCCAACGTCCTGACTTTC. Translated: CASSPDRGANVLTF.

This chain joins TRBV24-1 and TRBJ1-2; possibly TRBD1 for D (5 bases). The CDR3 is 14 residues long. V was pared by 4 bases and J by 7 bases, with 15 bases between. CDR1 KGHDR and CDR2 SFDVKD come from the germline V gene. The CDR3 is CATSDYTQGTGYTF. DNA for the CDR3: TGTGCCACCAGTGACTATACCCAGGGAACTGGCTACACCTTC.

This chain links TRBV6-5 with TRBJ2-3; tentative D call: TRBD1 (6 bases). The CDR3 is made up of 14 amino acids. With 2 bases removed from V and 3 bases from J, the gap between germline ends came to 9 bases. In germline, CDR1 is MNHEY, CDR2 SVGAGI. The CDR3 loop is CASSYMGQTDTQYF. Written as DNA, the CDR3 is TGTGCCAGCAGTTACATGGGACAAACAGATACGCAGTATTTT.

V gene TRBV6-1 combines with J gene TRBJ2-1; no reliable D call. V was clipped by 0 bases and J by 10 bases, with 4 bases between them. This CDR3 has 11 residues. Looked up from germline, CDR1 is MNHNS and CDR2 is SASEGT. The CDR3 sequence is CASSEAREQFF. CDR3 coding DNA: TGTGCCAGCAGTGAAGCCAGAGAGCAGTTCTTC.

This clone showed up just a few times. This chain connects TRBV6-2 or TRBV6-3 to TRBJ2-1, with 8 bases matching TRBD2. Germline CDR1 reads MNHEY; CDR2 reads SVGEGT. Trimming removed 4 bases from V and 8 bases from J; junction bases left unmatched: 10. The CDR3 loop spans 15 amino acids. The CDR3 spells CASSSLGLGVDEQFF. In nucleotides, the CDR3 is TGTGCCAGCAGTTCCCTGGGACTAGGTGTCGATGAGCAGTTCTTC.

The chain carries TRBV28 and TRBJ1-5, with D possibly matching TRBD1 (6 bases). There are 14 residues in the CDR3. CDR1 and CDR2 (germline): MDHEN, SYDVKM. V lost 3 bases to trimming and J lost 3 bases, with 9 bases between them. As DNA, the CDR3 is TGTGCCAGCAGTTTGGGGGGGCCCAATCAGCCCCAGCATTTT. This encodes CASSLGGPNQPQHF.

This clone was counted a few times. The rearrangement joins TRBV27 to TRBJ2-7, with D possibly matching TRBD1 (5 bases). V lost 11 bases and J lost 2, with 7 bases in between. This CDR3 comprises 10 residues. From germline, CDR1 is MNHEY and CDR2 SMNVEV (reference sequence). CDR3 protein: CAVGAYEQYF. The DNA of the CDR3 is TGTGCCGTAGGGGCCTACGAGCAGTACTTC.

This chain connects TRBV7-2 to TRBJ2-7; a possible D gene is TRBD1 (5 bases). Trimming took 0 bases from V and 2 from J, leaving 14 bases between them. The CDR3 length is 16 residues. The germline V gene has CDR1 SGHTA and CDR2 FQGNSA. For the CDR3, the DNA is TGTGCCAGCAGCTTAGCGTTGTCAGGGTCCCCCTACGAGCAGTACTTC. It yields the protein CASSLALSGSPYEQYF.

The V gene is TRBV28, the J gene TRBJ2-1; 10 nucleotides align to TRBD2. CDR1 and CDR2 (germline): MDHEN, SYDVKM. The CDR3 sequence is 15 residues long. V lost 7 bases and J lost 5; bases outside the gene matches: 8. The CDR3 region is CASTLPSGSNNEQFF. The CDR3 nucleotides are TGTGCCAGCACCCTCCCTAGCGGGAGCAACAATGAGCAGTTCTTC.

This clone was detected only once. The rearrangement joins TRBV6-6 to TRBJ1-5; a possible D gene is TRBD1 (6 bases). The V and J ends lost 4 bases and 3 bases respectively, with 16 bases between them. Germline V gene data show CDR1 as MNHNY and CDR2 as SVGAGI (reference sequence). CDR3 length: 16 residues. CDR3: CASSSNPGHSNQPQHF. CDR3 in DNA: TGTGCCAGCAGTTCCAATCCGGGACACTCCAATCAGCCCCAGCATTTT.

The chain joins TRBV11-2 to TRBJ2-7, with 12 bases lining up with TRBD2. Trimming removed 0 bases from V and 4 bases from J; junction bases left unmatched: 10. The CDR3 runs 18 residues. Looked up from germline, CDR1 is SGHAT and CDR2 is FQNNGV. CDR3 residues: CASSLDSRLAGVKYEQYF. The DNA for the CDR3 is TGTGCCAGCAGCTTAGATTCTCGACTAGCGGGAGTAAAGTACGAGCAGTACTTC.

This clone appeared a few times. V is TRBV9 and J is TRBJ2-7; D is undetermined. Looked up from germline, CDR1 is SGDLS and CDR2 is YYNGEE. Trimming left V 0 bases short and J 5 bases short, with 6 bases between. The length of the CDR3 is 12 residues. The CDR3 loop reads CASSVADNEQYF. The CDR3 DNA is TGTGCCAGCAGCGTAGCTGACAACGAGCAGTACTTC. Complete variable domain (other parts from reference TRBV9 and TRBJ2-7): DSGVTQTPKHLITATGQRVTLRCSPRSGDLSVYWYQQSLDQGLQFLIQYYNGEERAKGNILERFSAQQFPDLHSELNLSSLELGDSALYFCASSVADNEQYFGPGTRLTVT.

This clone was picked up a small number of times. CDR3: CASSPRDLQETQYF. The CDR3 DNA is TGTGCCAGCAGTCCCCGGGACTTACAAGAGACCCAGTACTTC. The V and J genes are TRBV27 and TRBJ2-5; D is perhaps TRBD2 (6 bases). CDR1 and CDR2 from the germline V gene are MNHEY and SMNVEV (reference sequence). This CDR3 region has 14 residues. Trimming shortened V by 5 bases and J by 2 bases, and 12 bases separated the two germline ends.

The chain combines TRBV11-2 with TRBJ1-6, with a weak D call TRBD1 (5 bases). This CDR3 is built from 15 residues. With 1 base removed from V and 10 bases from J, the gap between germline ends came to 14 bases. The germline gives CDR1 SGHAT, CDR2 FQNNGV. CDR3 loop: CASSLGGTSVSPLHF. The CDR3, as DNA: TGTGCCAGCAGCTTAGGGGGCACTTCGGTCTCACCCCTCCACTTT.

This clone is a singleton in its sample. The chain carries TRBV11-2 and TRBJ1-1; D is undetermined. V lost 5 bases and J 4 bases, leaving 8 bases between the germline ends. This CDR3 comprises 12 residues. CDR1 and CDR2 from the germline V gene are SGHAT and FQNNGV. This chain's CDR3 is CASSRPGTEAFF. CDR3 nucleotide sequence: TGTGCCAGCAGCCGTCCGGGCACTGAAGCTTTCTTT.

This clone showed up just a few times. This rearrangement joins TRBV7-2 to TRBJ2-7, with TRBD1 matching 8 bases. The CDR3 contains 14 residues. Germline V gives CDR1 SGHTA, CDR2 FQGNSA. Trimming cost V 5 bases and J 3 bases; bases outside gene matches: 6. CDR3 protein: CASSQDRVSYEQYF. CDR3 DNA sequence: TGTGCCAGCAGCCAGGACAGGGTAAGCTACGAGCAGTACTTC.

This clone was counted a few times. The rearrangement uses TRBV5-6 and TRBJ1-2, with TRBD1 matching over 8 bases. Germline CDR1 is SGHDT and CDR2 is YYEEEE. CDR3 length equals 14 residues. V lost 2 bases, J lost 4 bases, and 4 bases stayed unmatched. The CDR3 here is CASSLTGGSYGYTF. The CDR3 coding sequence is TGTGCCAGCAGCTTAACAGGGGGTAGCTATGGCTACACCTTC.

This clone has more than one count but fewer than ten. The gene calls are TRBV5-4 and TRBJ2-1, with 9 bases identical to TRBD2. This CDR3 comprises 16 residues. V shed 4 bases, J shed 2 bases, and the junction held 7 bases outside the gene matches. Germline V lookup: CDR1 SGHNT, CDR2 YYREEE (reference sequence). CDR3 loop: CASSRRGLAPYNEQFF. CDR3 sequence (DNA): TGTGCCAGCAGCCGACGGGGACTAGCCCCCTACAATGAGCAGTTCTTC. The variable domain in full, completed from reference TRBV5-4 and TRBJ2-1, reads ETGVTQSPTHLIKTRGQQVTLRCSSQSGHNTVSWYQQALGQGPQFIFQYYREEENGRGNFPPRFSGLQFPNYSSELNVNALELDDSALYLCASSRRGLAPYNEQFFGPGTRLTVL.

For the CDR3, the DNA is TGTGCCAGCCATACCACAGAGGAAGCTTTCTTT. Amino acids: CASHTTEEAFF. The J gene is TRBJ1-1, the V gene TRBV6-5; D is unclear. Germline V gene data show CDR1 as MNHEY and CDR2 as SVGAGI. This CDR3 comprises 11 residues. V lost 8 bases, J lost 8 bases, and 12 bases lay in between.

This chain links TRBV29-1 with TRBJ1-4; the match to TRBD1 covers 9 bases. With 6 bases clipped from V and 10 bases from J, the junction kept 15 bases outside the gene matches. The CDR3 extends over 15 amino acids. CDR1 and CDR2 from the germline V gene are SQVTM and ANQGSEA. CDR3 in amino acids: CSVAPDRGRSLKLFF. CDR3 bases: TGCAGCGTCGCCCCTGACAGGGGGAGATCTCTAAAACTGTTTTTT.

The chain links TRBV28 to TRBJ1-3; D is undetermined. V shed 2 bases and J shed 3 bases, with 11 bases lying between them. Looked up from germline, CDR1 is MDHEN and CDR2 is SYDVKM. CDR3 length: 15 amino acids. The CDR3 coding sequence is TGTGCCAGCAGTTTAGGCGGTCCGGGTGGAAACACCATATATTTT. It specifies CASSLGGPGGNTIYF. Variable domain in full (rest from reference TRBV28 and TRBJ1-3): DVKVTQSSRYLVKRTGEKVFLECVQDMDHENMFWYRQDPGLGLRLIYFSYDVKMKEKGDIPEGYSVSREKKERFSLILESASTNQTSMYLCASSLGGPGGNTIYFGEGSWLTVV.